One sample yielded the 30 T cell receptor beta chains listed below, sequenced in a study of blood T cell repertoires in COVID-19. The data were produced by immunoSEQ multiplex PCR, yet TCRdb's version contains in-frame clones alone and is incomplete. The sample lists some 390,000 clones, roughly 86% seen once, with 2.3% in the top ten. The source material was peripheral blood. The receptors were gathered from a woman aged 55-70 years with COVID-19, enrolled during active disease.

The sample holds one count of this clone. This chain joins TRBV5-1 and TRBJ1-2, with 7 positions matching TRBD1. Germline-derived CDR1 and CDR2 are SGHRS and YFSETQ. The CDR3 consists of 12 residues. V was clipped by 0 bases and J by 11 bases; unmatched bases: 4. The CDR3: CASSLGQGPYTF. The CDR3, as DNA: TGCGCCAGCAGCTTGGGACAGGGCCCGTACACCTTC.

The chain couples TRBV4-1 to TRBJ1-1; D not resolved. The V gene lost 4 bases and the J gene lost 0 bases, with 6 bases spanning the gap. The CDR3 contains 13 residues. The germline gives CDR1 MGHRA, CDR2 YSYEKL. The CDR3 here is CASSLHLNTEAFF. The CDR3 nucleotides are TGCGCCAGCAGCCTCCACTTGAACACTGAAGCTTTCTTT.

With respect to this clone: Within the sample, other DNA sequences also encode this same CDR3. CDR3: CASSPGTANSPLHF. CDR3 nucleotides: TGTGCCAGCTCACCAGGGACAGCTAATTCACCCCTCCACTTT. The chain has TRBV18 and TRBJ1-6; TRBD1 matches 7 bases. CDR1 KGHSH and CDR2 LQKENI come from the germline V gene. V shed 2 bases and J 6 bases; nucleotides not matched to a gene: 1. This CDR3 region has 14 residues. Drawing the rest from reference TRBV18 and TRBJ1-6, the complete variable domain is NAGVMQNPRHLVRRRGQEARLRCSPMKGHSHVYWYRQLPEEGLKFMVYLQKENIIDESGMPKERFSAEFPKEGPSILRIQQVVRGDSAAYFCASSPGTANSPLHFGNGTRLTVT.

The rearrangement uses TRBV19 and TRBJ1-1, with 8 bases fitting TRBD1. There are 18 residues in the CDR3. The V and J ends lost 3 bases and 0 bases, in that order; junction bases with no gene match: 12. Per the germline V gene, CDR1 is LNHDA and CDR2 is SQIVND (reference sequence). This CDR3 reads CASSIYSAGGTVNTEAFF. CDR3 nucleotides: TGTGCCAGTAGTATCTACTCGGCAGGGGGCACGGTGAACACTGAAGCTTTCTTT.

The V call is TRBV15, the J call TRBJ2-7, with TRBD2 as a possible D gene (7 bases). Trimming took off 0 bases at V and 8 bases at J, with 11 bases between the two ends. The length of the CDR3 is 13 residues. Per germline, CDR1 LNHNV and CDR2 YYDKDF (reference sequence). The CDR3 sequence is CATSRDRGAQQYF. The CDR3 bases are TGTGCCACCAGCAGAGATCGGGGGGCCCAGCAGTACTTC.

This sequence joins TRBV7-2 and TRBJ1-6, with TRBD1 identical over 7 bases. The length of the CDR3 is 15 residues. CDR1 is SGHTA, CDR2 FQGNSA, per germline. Trimming removed 5 bases from V and 4 bases from J; junction bases left unmatched: 5. CDR3 in amino acids: CASSGQGVYNSPLHF. The CDR3 region has the DNA TGTGCCAGCAGCGGCCAGGGGGTGTATAATTCACCCCTCCACTTT.

This clone appeared a few times. V usage is TRBV28 and J usage is TRBJ1-2; TRBD1 matches at 8 bases. CDR3 size: 17 residues. Trimming at V came to 7 bases and at J to 2 bases, leaving 15 bases not matched to a gene. Germline CDR1 is MDHEN and CDR2 is SYDVKM. The CDR3 bases are TGTGCCAGCACCCGGCCCAGGGGGCCGAGGTTGAACTATGGCTACACCTTC. It translates to CASTRPRGPRLNYGYTF.

Details on this clone: At one boundary the junction diverges from the germline segment, which might be a read error. The chain employs TRBV7-7 and TRBJ1-1; possible D gene TRBD1, 5 bases. The CDR3 is made up of 15 amino acids. In germline, CDR1 is SSHAT, CDR2 FNYEAQ (reference sequence). The CDR3 region is CASSSRTIMNTEAFF. DNA for the CDR3: TGTGCTAGCAGCTCCCGGACAATAATGAACACTGAAGCTTTCTTT.

This chain links TRBV5-6 with TRBJ2-7; TRBD1 matches 8 bases. V dropped 4 bases and J dropped 1; count of bases not matched to a gene: 7. The CDR3 extends over 15 amino acids. CDR1 and CDR2 from the germline V gene are SGHDT and YYEEEE. The CDR3: CASSGGQAGSYEQYF. DNA for the CDR3: TGTGCCAGCAGCGGGGGACAGGCAGGGTCCTACGAGCAGTACTTC.

This chain links TRBV2 with TRBJ2-1; 11 bases are shared with TRBD2. V was clipped by 6 bases and J by 7 bases; unmatched bases: 8. CDR3 size: 15 residues. Germline V gene lookup returns CDR1 SNHLY and CDR2 FYNNEI. The CDR3 sequence is CASRAASGGWNEQFF. The CDR3, as DNA: TGTGCCAGCAGGGCTGCTAGCGGGGGGTGGAATGAGCAGTTCTTC.

The chain joins TRBV4-2 to TRBJ2-7; D gene uncertain. V lost 2 bases and J 1 base, leaving 6 bases between the germline ends. The germline gives CDR1 LGHNA, CDR2 YNFKEQ. The CDR3 is 13 amino acids. CDR3: CASSQLLSYEQYF. The CDR3 DNA follows: TGTGCCAGCAGCCAACTTCTTTCCTACGAGCAGTACTTC.

J is TRBJ1-2 and V is TRBV5-1; possible D gene TRBD1, 5 bases. Germline CDR1 reads SGHRS; CDR2 reads YFSETQ. The ends were cut back, 4 bases at V and 7 bases at J, with 14 bases in the middle. CDR3 size: 13 residues. CDR3 sequence (DNA): TGCGCCAGCAGCCCCCACGGGGGGGGTGGCTACACCTTC. It codes for CASSPHGGGGYTF.

The chain joins TRBV3-1 (or the pseudogene TRBV3-2) to TRBJ1-2; 8 bases match TRBD1. Germline lookup yields CDR1 LGHDT and CDR2 YNNKEL (reference sequence). With 3 bases clipped from V and 6 bases from J, the junction kept 3 bases outside the gene matches. The CDR3 extends over 13 amino acids. CDR3 sequence (DNA): TGTGCCAGCAGCCACGGGACAGGACATGGCTACACCTTC. This codes for CASSHGTGHGYTF.

This sequence joins TRBV6-6 and TRBJ2-3, with D perhaps TRBD2 (7 bases). Germline CDR1 and CDR2: MNHNY and SVGAGI (reference sequence). V lost 5 bases and J 6 bases, leaving 9 bases between the germline ends. This CDR3 spans 12 amino acids. The CDR3 DNA reads TGTGCCAGCAGTCGGGGGGCCGATACGCAGTATTTT. Amino acids: CASSRGADTQYF.

The chain is built from TRBV5-1 and TRBJ1-6; 9 bases are a match to TRBD1. The CDR3 has 14 residues. In germline, CDR1 is SGHRS, CDR2 YFSETQ. The J segment lost 10 bases and the V segment lost 6 bases, leaving 8 bases of the junction unmatched. The CDR3 DNA follows: TGCGCCAGCACCCCCGGGACAGGGATATCACCCCTCCACTTT. Translating it yields CASTPGTGISPLHF.

This chain connects TRBV12-3 or TRBV12-4 to TRBJ2-2; D gene unclear. V was pared by 4 bases and J by 8 bases, with 8 bases between. The CDR3 has 12 amino acids. The chain's CDR3 is CASSSRLGELFF. Written as DNA, the CDR3 is TGTGCCAGCAGTTCCAGGTTGGGGGAGCTGTTTTTT.

The DNA for the CDR3 is TGTGCCAGCAGTGATAGGGGGACAGGGAACACCATATATTTT. Translating gives CASSDRGTGNTIYF. The V gene is TRBV25-1, the J gene TRBJ1-3; TRBD1 matches at 9 bases. Germline assignment: CDR1 MGHDK and CDR2 SYGVNS. Germline trimming cut 3 bases from V and 7 bases from J; bases unmatched to any gene: 4. The CDR3 loop spans 14 amino acids. The whole variable domain, filled in from reference TRBV25-1 and TRBJ1-3, reads EADIYQTPRYLVIGTGKKITLECSQTMGHDKMYWYQQDPGMELHLIHYSYGVNSTEKGDLSSESTVSRIRTEHFPLTLESARPSHTSQYLCASSDRGTGNTIYFGEGSWLTVV.

The genes are TRBV11-3 and TRBJ2-3, with unresolved D. The CDR3 runs to 15 residues. V gave up 1 base and J gave up 0 bases, with 8 bases separating them. CDR1 and CDR2 from the germline V gene are SGHNT and YENEEA. CDR3 in DNA: TGTGCCAGCAGCTTAGGATCAACTAGCACAGATACGCAGTATTTT. It specifies CASSLGSTSTDTQYF.

The V call is TRBV4-1, the J call TRBJ2-5; weak D call: TRBD2 (6 bases). Trimming took 4 bases from V and 2 from J, leaving 8 bases between them. The CDR3 totals 13 residues. Germline CDR1 reads MGHRA; CDR2 reads YSYEKL. The CDR3: CASSLGTQETQYF. CDR3 nucleotides: TGCGCCAGCAGCCTAGGGACTCAAGAGACCCAGTACTTC.

This clone was recorded a few times. V gene TRBV7-9 combines with J gene TRBJ1-2; D remains unclear. This CDR3 has 12 amino acids. CDR1 is SEHNR and CDR2 is FQNEAQ in the germline V gene (reference sequence). V lost 6 bases to trimming and J lost 6 bases, with 11 bases between them. The CDR3 nucleotides read TGTGCCAGCAGTCGGGTACGTGATGGCTACACCTTC. Protein sequence: CASSRVRDGYTF.

The chain has TRBV3-1 (or the pseudogene TRBV3-2) and TRBJ2-2, with 10 nucleotides matching TRBD1. Germline CDR1 and CDR2: LGHDT and YNNKEL (reference sequence). V dropped 3 bases and J dropped 1; count of bases not matched to a gene: 5. The CDR3 length is 17 residues. The CDR3 region has the DNA TGTGCCAGCAGCCAGAGGGACAGGGGAGGGAACACCGGGGAGCTGTTTTTT. Translation: CASSQRDRGGNTGELFF.

This chain connects TRBV4-1 to TRBJ2-7; 7 bases fit TRBD1. Germline assignment: CDR1 MGHRA and CDR2 YSYEKL. V gave up 0 bases and J gave up 2 bases; unmatched junction bases: 4. The CDR3 has 15 amino acids. The CDR3 DNA is TGCGCCAGCAGCCAAGAAGCACAGGGGCCCTACGAGCAGTACTTC. Protein: CASSQEAQGPYEQYF.

V and J are TRBV15 and TRBJ2-1; 14 bases agree with TRBD2. This CDR3 region has 17 residues. Trimming cost V 5 bases and J 4 bases; bases outside gene matches: 7. Germline V gene lookup returns CDR1 LNHNV and CDR2 YYDKDF (reference sequence). CDR3 bases: TGTGCCACCAGCCCGGGACTAGCGGGGGACTCGTACAATGAGCAGTTCTTC. It translates to CATSPGLAGDSYNEQFF.

The chain links TRBV28 to TRBJ1-1; 8 bases line up with TRBD1. CDR3 length: 15 amino acids. Trimming cost V 10 bases and J 1 base; bases outside gene matches: 11. CDR1 is MDHEN and CDR2 is SYDVKM in the germline V gene. The CDR3 DNA follows: TGTGCCATCTCGGGACAGGCGGCCACGAACACTGAAGCTTTCTTT. Protein: CAISGQAATNTEAFF.

This rearrangement joins TRBV28 to TRBJ2-2; 7 bases map to TRBD2. The CDR3 has 16 residues. J was trimmed by 0 bases and V by 4 bases; bases with no gene match: 5. Germline CDR1 is MDHEN and CDR2 is SYDVKM. CDR3 sequence (DNA): TGTGCCAGCAGTTACGAAGCGGGGACGAACACCGGGGAGCTGTTTTTT. Amino acid sequence: CASSYEAGTNTGELFF. Full variable domain (remainder filled in from reference TRBV28 and TRBJ2-2): DVKVTQSSRYLVKRTGEKVFLECVQDMDHENMFWYRQDPGLGLRLIYFSYDVKMKEKGDIPEGYSVSREKKERFSLILESASTNQTSMYLCASSYEAGTNTGELFFGEGSRLTVL.

The chain links TRBV5-6 to TRBJ2-7, with D uncertain. CDR3 length equals 11 residues. V was clipped by 4 bases and J by 3 bases, with 5 bases between them. Looked up from germline, CDR1 is SGHDT and CDR2 is YYEEEE. Here the CDR3 reads CASSRYYEQYF. The DNA for the CDR3 is TGTGCCAGCAGCCGGTACTACGAGCAGTACTTC.

A remark on this clone: The same CDR3 is also encoded by other DNA sequences in this sample. The chain employs TRBV19 and TRBJ2-1; TRBD2 aligns across 12 bases. Germline V gene data show CDR1 as LNHDA and CDR2 as SQIVND (reference sequence). CDR3 length: 15 amino acids. The J segment lost 7 bases and the V segment lost 4 bases, leaving 5 bases of the junction unmatched. CDR3 DNA sequence: TGTGCCAGTAGTACCCCTAGCGGGGGGGCGAATGAGCAGTTCTTC. Residues: CASSTPSGGANEQFF.

This clone was detected only once. The chain employs TRBV2 and TRBJ2-3, with D hard to call. Germline values: CDR1 SNHLY, CDR2 FYNNEI. The V and J ends lost 1 base and 2 bases respectively, with 7 bases between them. The CDR3 length is 14 residues. CDR3 DNA: TGTGCCAGCAGTGAAGACAGCTCCACAGATACGCAGTATTTT. This gives the protein CASSEDSSTDTQYF.

This chain's CDR3 is CASSRDRGMGTQYF. CDR3 sequence (DNA): TGTGCCAGCAGTCGGGACAGGGGAATGGGTACGCAGTATTTT. This chain links TRBV2 with TRBJ2-3; TRBD1 matches 10 bases. This CDR3 is 14 amino acids long. The germline gives CDR1 SNHLY, CDR2 FYNNEI. V lost 5 bases and J lost 8; bases outside the gene matches: 7.

The chain couples TRBV10-3 to TRBJ2-1; maybe TRBD2 (5 bases). CDR3 length: 12 residues. From germline, CDR1 is ENHRY and CDR2 SYGVKD. Trimming took off 3 bases at V and 12 bases at J, with 12 bases between the two ends. The chain's CDR3 is CAISDSLAPQFF. The CDR3 DNA reads as TGTGCCATCAGTGATAGCCTAGCCCCGCAGTTCTTC.